Sequencing of this T cell receptor (beta chain) was carried out in a study of Ad26.COV2.S vaccination and SARS-CoV-2 variants. Treatment meaning: roughly 18 received Ad26.COV2.S at low or high dose, single or two shots; 5 received placebo; per-sample allocation not given. All samples were drawn on day 63, counting from the first vaccine or placebo injection. V was pared by 3 bases and J by 2 bases, with 7 bases between. The CDR3 covers 15 residues. Per germline, CDR1 KGHDR and CDR2 SFDVKD. The protocol was immunoSEQ multiplex PCR, while the TCRdb copy is restricted to in-frame clones and leaves out a portion. This sample has about half a million clones, with 80% to 90% found just once.

This receptor was taken from a person aged 18-60 years who received the Ad26.COV2.S COVID-19 vaccine or a placebo. The specimen was peripheral blood, collected in a trial of Ad26.COV2.S vaccine versus placebo. This chain joins TRBV24-1 and TRBJ2-6; no clear D gene. CDR3 amino acids: CATSDTVTGANVLTF. CDR3 coding DNA: TGTGCCACCAGTGATACCGTAACTGGGGCCAACGTCCTGACTTTC.